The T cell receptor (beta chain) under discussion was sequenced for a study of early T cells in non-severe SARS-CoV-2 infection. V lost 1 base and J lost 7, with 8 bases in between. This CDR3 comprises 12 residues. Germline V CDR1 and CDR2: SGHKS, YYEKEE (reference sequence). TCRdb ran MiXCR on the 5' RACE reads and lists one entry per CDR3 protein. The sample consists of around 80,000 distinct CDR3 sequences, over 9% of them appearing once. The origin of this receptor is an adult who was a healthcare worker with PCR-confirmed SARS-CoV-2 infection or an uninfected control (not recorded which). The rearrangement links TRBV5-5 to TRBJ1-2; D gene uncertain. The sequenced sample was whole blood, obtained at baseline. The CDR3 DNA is TGTGCCAGCAGCTTGATACTCCGTGGCTACACCTTC. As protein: CASSLILRGYTF.